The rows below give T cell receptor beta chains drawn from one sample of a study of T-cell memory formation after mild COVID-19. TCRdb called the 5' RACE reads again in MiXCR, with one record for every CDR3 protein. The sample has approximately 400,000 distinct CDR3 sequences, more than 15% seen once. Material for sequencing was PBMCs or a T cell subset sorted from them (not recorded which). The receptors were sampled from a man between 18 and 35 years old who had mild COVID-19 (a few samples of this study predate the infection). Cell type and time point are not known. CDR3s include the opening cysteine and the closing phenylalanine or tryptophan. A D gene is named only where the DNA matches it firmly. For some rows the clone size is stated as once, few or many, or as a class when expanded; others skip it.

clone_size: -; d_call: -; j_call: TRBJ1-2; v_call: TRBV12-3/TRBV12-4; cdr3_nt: TGTGCCAGCAGTTTCTTGATTGGGAAGGGCTACACCTTC; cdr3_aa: CASSFLIGKGYTF
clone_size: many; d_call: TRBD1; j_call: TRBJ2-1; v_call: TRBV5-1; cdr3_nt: TGCGCCAGCAGCCCCGGACAGGTCTACAATGAGCAGTTCTTC; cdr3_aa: CASSPGQVYNEQFF
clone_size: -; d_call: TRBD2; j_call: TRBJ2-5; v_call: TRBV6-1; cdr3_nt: TGTGCCAGCAGTGGTCTAGCGGGGCGTGAGACCCAGTACTTC; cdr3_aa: CASSGLAGRETQYF
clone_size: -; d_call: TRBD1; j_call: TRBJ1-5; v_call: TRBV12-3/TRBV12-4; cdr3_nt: TGTGCCAGCAGTCAGACAGGGGGCCGGGGTCAGCCCCAGCATTTT; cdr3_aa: CASSQTGGRGQPQHF
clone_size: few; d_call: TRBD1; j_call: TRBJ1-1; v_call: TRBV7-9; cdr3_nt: TGTGCCAGCAGCCTCCGTCCCGGGACAGGGATGAACACTGAAGCTTTCTTT; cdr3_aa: CASSLRPGTGMNTEAFF
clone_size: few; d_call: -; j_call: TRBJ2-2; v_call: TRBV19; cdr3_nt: TGTGCCAGTAGCCGACAGGCCACCACCGGGGAGCTGTTTTTT; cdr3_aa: CASSRQATTGELFF
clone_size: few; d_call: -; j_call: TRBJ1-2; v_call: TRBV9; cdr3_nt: TGTGCCAGCAGCGCGCTACAGCTTCGCGGCTACACCTTC; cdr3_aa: CASSALQLRGYTF
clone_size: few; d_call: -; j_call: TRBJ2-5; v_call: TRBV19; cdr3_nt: TGTGCCAGTAGTATAAAGCTTCTACAAGAGACCCAGTACTTC; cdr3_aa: CASSIKLLQETQYF
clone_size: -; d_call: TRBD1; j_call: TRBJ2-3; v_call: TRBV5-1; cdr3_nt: TGCGCCAGCAGCCCGGGACAGGGGGCCTATACGCAGTATTTT; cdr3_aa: CASSPGQGAYTQYF
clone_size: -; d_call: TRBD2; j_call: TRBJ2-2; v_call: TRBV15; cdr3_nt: TGTGCCACCAGCAGAGATCGGGCTAGCGGGGGGGCATGGGAGCTGTTTTTT; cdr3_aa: CATSRDRASGGAWELFF
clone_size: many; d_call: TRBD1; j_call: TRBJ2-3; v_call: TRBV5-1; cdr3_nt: TGCGCCAGCAGCTTGAGGACAGGGTCGGATACGCAGTATTTT; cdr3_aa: CASSLRTGSDTQYF
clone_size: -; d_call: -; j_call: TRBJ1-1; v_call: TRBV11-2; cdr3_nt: TGTGCCAGCAGCACCATGGACTCCTTGGCTGAAGCTTTCTTT; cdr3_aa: CASSTMDSLAEAFF
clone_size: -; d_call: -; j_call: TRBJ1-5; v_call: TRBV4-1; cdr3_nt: TGCGCCAGCAGCCAAGCTCCCCGGGACACCCGCTTTGAGAATCAGCCCCAGCATTTT; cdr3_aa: CASSQAPRDTRFENQPQHF
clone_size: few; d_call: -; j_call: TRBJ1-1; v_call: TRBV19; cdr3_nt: TGTGCCAGTAGTGACATGAACACTGAAGCTTTCTTT; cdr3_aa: CASSDMNTEAFF
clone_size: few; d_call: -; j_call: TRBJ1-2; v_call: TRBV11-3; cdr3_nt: TGTGCCAGCAGCTTATTTCCCACCTTGGGTCTGGGCTACACCTTC; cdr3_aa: CASSLFPTLGLGYTF
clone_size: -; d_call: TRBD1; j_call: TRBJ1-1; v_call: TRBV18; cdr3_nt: TGTGCCAGCTCACCACCGGGGACAGGGGTTTGGGTCACTGAAGCTTTCTTT; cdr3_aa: CASSPPGTGVWVTEAFF
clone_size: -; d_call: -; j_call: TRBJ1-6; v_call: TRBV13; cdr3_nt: TGTGCCAGCAGCTTCAGGGGCTATAATTCACCCCTCCACTTT; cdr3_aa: CASSFRGYNSPLHF
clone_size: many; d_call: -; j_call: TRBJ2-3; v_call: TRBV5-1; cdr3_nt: TGCGCCAGCAGCACAGACCCCCAGACCTACACAGATACGCAGTATTTT; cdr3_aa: CASSTDPQTYTDTQYF
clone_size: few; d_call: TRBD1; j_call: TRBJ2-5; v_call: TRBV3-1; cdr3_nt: TGTGCCAGCAGCCAAGACAGGACAGGGGTGGAGACCCAGTACTTC; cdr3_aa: CASSQDRTGVETQYF
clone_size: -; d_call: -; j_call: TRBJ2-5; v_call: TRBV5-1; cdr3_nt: TGCGCCAGCAGCTTGGGCGCTCGTGGGCAGGGGGAGACCCAGTACTTC; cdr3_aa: CASSLGARGQGETQYF
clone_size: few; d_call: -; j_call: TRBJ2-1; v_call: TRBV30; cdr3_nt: TGTGCCTGGAGTGTACAAGGGACTGAGCAGTTCTTC; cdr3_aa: CAWSVQGTEQFF
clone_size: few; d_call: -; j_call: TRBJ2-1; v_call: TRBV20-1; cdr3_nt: TGCAGTGCTAGGAGGGACTTTGCGAACAATGAGCAGTTCTTC; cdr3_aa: CSARRDFANNEQFF
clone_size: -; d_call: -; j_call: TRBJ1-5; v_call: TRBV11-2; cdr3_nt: TGTGCCAGCAGCTCATCGGGCCCAGGAAGCAATCAGCCCCAGCATTTT; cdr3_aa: CASSSSGPGSNQPQHF
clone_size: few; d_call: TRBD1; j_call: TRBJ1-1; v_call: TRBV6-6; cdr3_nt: TGTGCCAGCAGTTTCGATCCGGGACAGGGATACAACACTGAAGCTTTCTTT; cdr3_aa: CASSFDPGQGYNTEAFF
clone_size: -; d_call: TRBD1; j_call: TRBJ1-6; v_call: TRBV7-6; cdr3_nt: TGTGCCAGCAGCCACGGACAGGTGGGCGGGATACGTTCACCCCTCCACTTT; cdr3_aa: CASSHGQVGGIRSPLHF
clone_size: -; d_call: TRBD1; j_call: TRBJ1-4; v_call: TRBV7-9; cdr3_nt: TGTGCCAGCAGCTTTAAGTTTGGGACAGGGCCTGAAAAACTGTTTTTT; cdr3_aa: CASSFKFGTGPEKLFF
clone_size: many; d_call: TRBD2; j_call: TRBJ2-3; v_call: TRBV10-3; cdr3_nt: TGTGCCATCAGTGAAGGGCTAGCGGGGTTCTATACGCAGTATTTT; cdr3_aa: CAISEGLAGFYTQYF
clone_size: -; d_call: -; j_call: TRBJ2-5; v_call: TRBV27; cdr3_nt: TGTGCCAGCAGTCCGTCAGACAGGTACCAAGAGACCCAGTACTTC; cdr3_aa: CASSPSDRYQETQYF
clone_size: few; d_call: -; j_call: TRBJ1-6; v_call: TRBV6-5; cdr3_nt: TGTGCCAGCAGTTACGGCCCACCTCTTAATCCCCTCCACTTT; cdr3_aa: CASSYGPPLNPLHF
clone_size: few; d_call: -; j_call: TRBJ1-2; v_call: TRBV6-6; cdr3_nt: TGTGCCAGCAGTCAGGGACGGCATATCTATGGCTACACCTTC; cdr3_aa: CASSQGRHIYGYTF
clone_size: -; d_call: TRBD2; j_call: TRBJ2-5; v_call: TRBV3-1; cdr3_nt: TGTGCCAGCAGCGTGGGCCTAGCGGGGGCCACCTCCGGGGAGACCCAGTACTTC; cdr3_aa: CASSVGLAGATSGETQYF
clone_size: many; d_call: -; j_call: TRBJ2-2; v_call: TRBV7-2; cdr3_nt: TGTGCCAGCAGAGTACTTAGCGGAGACACCGGGGAGCTGTTTTTT; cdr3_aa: CASRVLSGDTGELFF
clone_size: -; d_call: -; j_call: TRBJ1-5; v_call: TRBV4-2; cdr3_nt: TGTGCCAGCAGCCAGGGATTCAATCAGCCCCAGCATTTT; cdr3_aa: CASSQGFNQPQHF
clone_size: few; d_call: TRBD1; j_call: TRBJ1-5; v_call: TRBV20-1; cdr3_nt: TGCAGTGCTAGGGGGACAGGGGATTTTAATCAGCCCCAGCATTTT; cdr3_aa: CSARGTGDFNQPQHF
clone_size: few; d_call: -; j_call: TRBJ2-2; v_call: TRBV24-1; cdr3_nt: TGTGCCACCAGTGATTACGATGCCGGGGAGCTGTTTTTT; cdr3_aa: CATSDYDAGELFF
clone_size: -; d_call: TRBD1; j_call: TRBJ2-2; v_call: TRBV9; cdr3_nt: TGTGCCAGCAGCGCGTTTTCAGGGGGCACCGGGGAGCTGTTTTTT; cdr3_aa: CASSAFSGGTGELFF